The 32 T cell receptor beta chains reported below all come from one sample, sequenced in a study of regulatory T cells in long-lasting Graves disease. This sample's time point: persistent/refractory GD, antithyroid drugs over 5 years with positive TRAb. PBMCs provided the RNA from which the TCR library was made. The TCR beta library used iRepertoire HTBI primers with Arm-PCR amplification of CDR3. TCRdb re-called the multiplex PCR reads with MiXCR, one entry per CDR3 protein. The table has 360,000 or so distinct CDR3 sequences, roughly 20% seen once. The starting material was peripheral blood mononuclear cells (PBMCs), obtained when the disease was refractory, from a patient treated with antithyroid drugs. These TCRs come from a woman between 40 and 55 years old with Graves disease.

Comments on this clonotype: This may be a read error: a much more frequent sequence differs by one nucleotide. The J gene is TRBJ2-7, the V gene TRBV6-1; perhaps TRBD1 as D (5 bases). Trimming took off 4 bases at V and 0 bases at J, with 10 bases between the two ends. There are 14 residues in the CDR3. In germline, CDR1 is MNHNS, CDR2 SASEGT. CDR3 protein: CASSGRQFSYEQYF. In DNA, the CDR3 is TGTGCCAGCAGTGGACGACAGTTCTCCTACGAGCAGTACTTC.

In this sample, this clonotype turned up once. This may arise from a read error, as a much more abundant clone is one base away. The chain employs TRBV6-5 and TRBJ2-7; 7 bases are a match to TRBD1. The V gene's germline CDR1 is MNHEY and CDR2 SVGAGI. This CDR3 has 15 residues. The ends lost 6 bases at V and 2 bases at J; junction bases unmatched: 10. Here the CDR3 reads CASRYDHRGTYEQYF. Written as DNA, the CDR3 is TGTGCCAGCAGATACGACCACAGGGGAACCTACGAGCAGTACTTC.

This chain uses TRBV6-1 with TRBJ2-2; D gene unclear. V shed 6 bases and J shed 3 bases, with 11 bases lying between them. The CDR3 has 14 residues. CDR1 and CDR2 from the germline V gene are MNHNS and SASEGT. This CDR3 is CASRARTDTGELFF. The CDR3 DNA reads TGTGCCAGCAGGGCAAGAACTGACACCGGGGAGCTGTTTTTT.

This chain links TRBV20-1 with TRBJ2-5, with TRBD2 identical over 14 bases. With 6 bases clipped from V and 1 base from J, the junction kept 13 bases outside the gene matches. Germline loops: CDR1 DFQATT, CDR2 SNEGSKA (reference sequence). There are 18 residues in the CDR3. CDR3 sequence: CSAHSGLAGGGIQETQYF. In nucleotides, the CDR3 is TGCAGTGCCCACTCCGGACTAGCGGGAGGAGGGATCCAAGAGACCCAGTACTTC.

V usage is TRBV13 and J usage is TRBJ2-5; 10 nucleotides line up with TRBD1. Germline values: CDR1 PRHDT, CDR2 FYEKMQ (reference sequence). The CDR3 extends over 15 amino acids. The V gene end was trimmed by 4 bases and the J gene end by 5 bases; junction bases not matched to a gene: 7. The CDR3 protein is CASSSGTGVGETQYF. The CDR3 DNA sequence: TGTGCCAGCAGCTCCGGGACAGGGGTAGGGGAGACCCAGTACTTC.

The CDR3 here is CSASRAETQYF. CDR3 coding DNA: TGCAGCGCGTCCCGGGCAGAGACCCAGTACTTC. V gene TRBV29-1 combines with J gene TRBJ2-5, with D uncertain. This CDR3 region has 11 residues. V dropped 7 bases and J dropped 4 bases, with 10 bases sitting between them. The germline V gene has CDR1 SQVTM and CDR2 ANQGSEA.

This chain uses TRBV14 with TRBJ2-2, with 10 positions matching TRBD2. The ends lost 4 bases at V and 0 bases at J; junction bases unmatched: 5. The CDR3 contains 17 residues. From germline, CDR1 is SGHDN and CDR2 FVKESK. CDR3 nucleotides: TGTGCCAGCAGCCGAGCGGGAGGGTACTCGAACACCGGGGAGCTGTTTTTT. Its translation: CASSRAGGYSNTGELFF.

This clonotype has a count of ten or more. The rearrangement links TRBV11-1 to TRBJ2-2, with D uncertain. V was shortened by 5 bases and J by 5 bases, with 12 bases between the two germline ends. The CDR3 consists of 14 residues. Germline CDR1 is SGHAT and CDR2 is FQDESV (reference sequence). The CDR3 here is CASSMQLWTGELFF. CDR3 in DNA: TGTGCCAGCAGCATGCAATTGTGGACCGGGGAGCTGTTTTTT.

The table lists this clonotype with a few counts. The J gene is TRBJ2-7, the V gene TRBV3-1; tentatively, D is TRBD1 (5 bases). The CDR3 spans 15 residues. Between the trimmed V and J ends, which lost 1 base and 0 bases, there was a span of 10 bases. Germline V gene lookup returns CDR1 LGHDT and CDR2 YNNKEL (reference sequence). The CDR3 sequence: CASSQAPDTSYEQYF. CDR3 DNA: TGTGCCAGCAGCCAAGCACCGGACACCTCCTACGAGCAGTACTTC.

This clonotype has more than one count but fewer than ten. V is TRBV7-9 and J is TRBJ1-2, with D possibly TRBD1 on 5 matching bases. CDR3 length: 14 residues. Trimming stripped 5 bases from V and 6 bases from J, with 16 bases between. Germline CDR1 is SEHNR and CDR2 is FQNEAQ (reference sequence). CDR3 DNA: TGTGCCAGCAGCCCAGATGGGGGTTTGAATGGCTACACCTTC. This translates into CASSPDGGLNGYTF.

CDR3 sequence reads: CASSLTGTPGSGNTIYF. DNA of the CDR3: TGCGCCAGCAGCCTCACCGGGACCCCCGGCTCTGGAAACACCATATATTTT. J is TRBJ1-3 and V is TRBV5-1, with D maybe TRBD1 (5 bases). There are 17 residues in the CDR3. CDR1 and CDR2 (germline): SGHRS, YFSETQ. Trimming cost V 4 bases and J 0 bases, with 17 bases left between them. The full variable domain, rest sourced from reference TRBV5-1 and TRBJ1-3, is KAGVTQTPRYLIKTRGQQVTLSCSPISGHRSVSWYQQTPGQGLQFLFEYFSETQRNKGNFPGRFSGRQFSNSRSEMNVSTLELGDSALYLCASSLTGTPGSGNTIYFGEGSWLTVV.

This clonotype has a count of ten or more. The rearrangement uses TRBV28 and TRBJ2-2, with D possibly TRBD1 on 6 matching bases. Trimming removed 7 bases from V and 6 bases from J, with 18 bases in between. The CDR3 spans 15 residues. Germline V CDR1 and CDR2: MDHEN, SYDVKM. CDR3 loop: CASTMSRGVAGELFF. The CDR3 region has the DNA TGTGCCAGCACCATGTCCAGGGGTGTGGCCGGGGAGCTGTTTTTT.

On this clonotype: A far larger clone is one nucleotide away, so this likely arose from a read error. Since the CDR3 does not end with the conserved phenylalanine or tryptophan, this likely comes from a read error. The chain couples TRBV12-3 or TRBV12-4 to TRBJ2-4, with D perhaps TRBD1 (5 bases). The J call may be in error: the DNA end matches TRBJ2-5 better. The CDR3 runs 14 residues. In DNA, the CDR3 is TGTGCCAGCACCCCCCGGGTTTCAGGGGAGACCCAGTACTCC. Its translation: CASTPRVSGETQYS.

This clonotype was observed many times. The chain is built from TRBV28 and TRBJ2-1, with a weak D call TRBD2 (7 bases). CDR1 and CDR2 from the germline V gene are MDHEN and SYDVKM. The CDR3 is 15 amino acids. V shed 1 base and J shed 9 bases, with 16 bases lying between them. This CDR3 reads CASSLSDSRGGEQFF. The DNA for the CDR3 is TGTGCCAGCAGTTTATCCGACTCGAGGGGGGGTGAGCAGTTCTTC.

There are many counts of this clonotype. The V gene is TRBV7-6, the J gene TRBJ2-2, with 8 nucleotides matching TRBD1. Germline V gene data show CDR1 as SGHVS and CDR2 as FNYEAQ. The CDR3 is made up of 15 amino acids. The junction had 6 bases not matched to a gene; V was cut back by 5 bases and J by 4 bases. The CDR3 sequence is CASSIGTGITGELFF. Written as DNA, the CDR3 is TGTGCCAGCAGCATAGGGACAGGAATCACCGGGGAGCTGTTTTTT.

This chain joins TRBV5-1 and TRBJ2-2, with D possibly matching TRBD1 (6 bases). Looked up from germline, CDR1 is SGHRS and CDR2 is YFSETQ. CDR3 length: 16 amino acids. Trimming removed 6 bases at V and 3 bases at J, with 18 bases between. This chain's CDR3 is CASTLIGQLYTGELFF. As DNA, the CDR3 is TGCGCCAGCACCCTAATTGGACAGCTTTACACCGGGGAGCTGTTTTTT.

V and J are TRBV6-1 and TRBJ1-1; D perhaps matches TRBD1 (5 bases). V was cut by 6 bases and J by 4 bases, with 15 bases left in between. There are 14 residues in the CDR3. The germline CDR1 and CDR2 sequences are MNHNS and SASEGT. This chain's CDR3 is CASSRDLKGTEAFF. The CDR3 region has the DNA TGTGCCAGCAGCAGGGATTTAAAGGGCACTGAAGCTTTCTTT.

Ten or more counts support this clonotype. The chain has TRBV7-9 and TRBJ2-7, with TRBD2 identical over 7 bases. This CDR3 is 14 amino acids long. Germline V lookup: CDR1 SEHNR, CDR2 FQNEAQ (reference sequence). With 4 bases clipped from V and 3 bases from J, the junction kept 6 bases outside the gene matches. In DNA form, the CDR3 reads TGTGCCAGCAGCTACAGCGGGACCTTCTACGAGCAGTACTTC. Its protein product is CASSYSGTFYEQYF.

A few counts support this clonotype. The gene calls are TRBV20-1 and TRBJ2-4; unclear D gene. The CDR3 extends over 14 amino acids. V dropped 6 bases and J dropped 3 bases, with 15 bases sitting between them. Germline CDR1 DFQATT, CDR2 SNEGSKA (reference sequence). This CDR3 is CSANDIAVKNIQYF. DNA for the CDR3: TGCAGTGCAAACGACATCGCTGTCAAAAACATTCAGTACTTC.

This chain joins TRBV19 and TRBJ2-7; 10 positions agree with TRBD2. CDR3 length: 15 amino acids. From germline, CDR1 is LNHDA and CDR2 SQIVND (reference sequence). J lost 4 bases, V lost 6 bases, and 9 bases had no gene match. CDR3 sequence reads: CASRTGTSAMYEQYF. DNA for the CDR3: TGTGCCAGTAGAACCGGGACTAGCGCCATGTACGAGCAGTACTTC.

The sample holds a few counts of this clonotype. This chain uses TRBV3-1 with TRBJ1-1; D gene unclear. Trimming took 4 bases from V and 3 from J, leaving 15 bases between them. The CDR3 runs to 15 residues. Per germline, CDR1 LGHDT and CDR2 YNNKEL (reference sequence). Here the CDR3 DNA reads TGTGCCAGCAGCCCCCTAACAACCTTGGACACTGAAGCTTTCTTT. It is translated as CASSPLTTLDTEAFF.

The table lists this clonotype with a few counts. The chain carries TRBV6-2 or TRBV6-3 and TRBJ2-2; 12 nucleotides agree with TRBD2. CDR1 is MNHEY, CDR2 SVGEGT, per germline. V trimming: 4 bases; J trimming: 5 bases; junction bases outside the gene matches: 11. This CDR3 spans 18 amino acids. In DNA, the CDR3 is TGTGCCAGCAGTTTAACCCCACTCGGGACTAGCGGGACCGGGGAGCTGTTTTTT. This codes for CASSLTPLGTSGTGELFF.

A few counts support this clonotype. V usage is TRBV28 and J usage is TRBJ1-5, with 8 positions matching TRBD1. Germline CDR1 and CDR2: MDHEN and SYDVKM. Unmatched junction bases numbered 7, after V lost 6 bases and J lost 6 bases. The CDR3 loop spans 14 amino acids. CDR3 nucleotide sequence: TGTGCCAGCAGCCAGCAGGGGGCTATTCAGCCCCAGCATTTT. Protein product: CASSQQGAIQPQHF.

Worth noting for this clonotype: Since no conserved phenylalanine or tryptophan closes the CDR3, a read error is the likely cause. V and J are TRBV11-2 and TRBJ1-1; D is unresolved. Trimming shortened V by 7 bases and J by 0 bases, and 9 bases separated the two germline ends. The CDR3 runs 13 residues. CDR1 is SGHAT and CDR2 is FQNNGV in the germline V gene. Written as DNA, the CDR3 is TGTGCCAGCAACCAAGGTGTGAACACTGAAGCTTTCCTT. Its translation is CASNQGVNTEAFL.

This rearrangement joins TRBV28 to TRBJ1-5; weak D call: TRBD1 (5 bases). Per germline, CDR1 MDHEN and CDR2 SYDVKM. Deletions cut 5 bases from V and 0 bases from J, with 17 bases between. The CDR3 length is 17 residues. The DNA for the CDR3 is TGTGCCAGCAGTCTCTCCGGGCCCGACAGTAGCAATCAGCCCCAGCATTTT. Translating gives CASSLSGPDSSNQPQHF.

This sequence joins TRBV7-2 and TRBJ2-1; D is possibly TRBD1 or TRBD2 (6 bases each). Trimming stripped 4 bases from V and 4 bases from J, with 23 bases between. Looked up from germline, CDR1 is SGHTA and CDR2 is FQGNSA. The CDR3 has 18 amino acids. The CDR3 DNA reads as TGTGCCAGCAGCTCGCAAAGACTAGGCCCCCAGGGGTACAATGAGCAGTTCTTC. It encodes CASSSQRLGPQGYNEQFF.

This clonotype was observed at least ten times. This chain uses TRBV28 with TRBJ2-2; D is unclear. The CDR3 is 13 amino acids. Trimming removed 7 bases at V and 1 base at J, with 7 bases between. Germline values: CDR1 MDHEN, CDR2 SYDVKM. CDR3 residues: CASNHRNTGELFF. CDR3 DNA: TGTGCCAGCAATCACAGGAACACCGGGGAGCTGTTTTTT.

As for this clonotype: A read error may explain this, as a much larger clone is one base away. V usage is TRBV25-1 and J usage is TRBJ2-7, with unresolved D. CDR1 MGHDK and CDR2 SYGVNS come from the germline V gene. The CDR3 sequence is 12 residues long. V lost 10 bases to trimming and J lost 1 base, with 11 bases between them. The CDR3 nucleotides are TGTGCCACCTCGGACCTTTCCTACGAGCAGTACTTC. This gives the protein CATSDLSYEQYF.

Only a few counts were recorded for this clonotype. This chain joins TRBV19 and TRBJ2-7; D gene uncertain. This CDR3 has 14 residues. Trimming pared 3 bases from V and 2 bases from J, leaving 11 bases between. Germline CDR1 is LNHDA and CDR2 is SQIVND (reference sequence). The CDR3 sequence is CASSISDGPYEQYF. As DNA, the CDR3 is TGTGCCAGTAGTATTAGTGACGGACCCTACGAGCAGTACTTC.

Notes on this clonotype: A clone one base away is much larger, so this may be a read error. The chain recombines TRBV12-3 or TRBV12-4 with TRBJ1-4; 7 bases agree with TRBD1. The CDR3 is made up of 14 amino acids. V gave up 7 bases and J gave up 6 bases; unmatched junction bases: 8. The CDR3 nucleotides are TGTGCCAGCAATGGCGACAGGGTGGATGAAAAACTGTTTTTT. This translates into CASNGDRVDEKLFF.

The V call is TRBV5-1, the J call TRBJ1-2; D remains unclear. The V gene's germline CDR1 is SGHRS and CDR2 YFSETQ. V lost 6 bases, J lost 7 bases, and 19 bases lay in between. The CDR3 spans 14 residues. In nucleotides, the CDR3 is TGCGCCAGCAAGGAACAGCAGATGCTCGGTGGCTACACCTTC. This sequence encodes CASKEQQMLGGYTF. Looking up the rest from reference TRBV5-1 and TRBJ1-2 gives the full variable domain: KAGVTQTPRYLIKTRGQQVTLSCSPISGHRSVSWYQQTPGQGLQFLFEYFSETQRNKGNFPGRFSGRQFSNSRSEMNVSTLELGDSALYLCASKEQQMLGGYTFGSGTRLTVV.

This chain uses TRBV25-1 with TRBJ2-1; D uncertain. This CDR3 is 13 amino acids long. The ends were cut back, 1 base at V and 4 bases at J, with 5 bases in the middle. The germline gives CDR1 MGHDK, CDR2 SYGVNS. Here the CDR3 DNA reads TGTGCCAGCAGTGAATTCCCTTACAATGAGCAGTTCTTC. Protein sequence: CASSEFPYNEQFF. Looking up the rest from reference TRBV25-1 and TRBJ2-1 gives the full variable domain: EADIYQTPRYLVIGTGKKITLECSQTMGHDKMYWYQQDPGMELHLIHYSYGVNSTEKGDLSSESTVSRIRTEHFPLTLESARPSHTSQYLCASSEFPYNEQFFGPGTRLTVL.